A selection of T cell receptor beta chains follows, all from one sample in a study of blood T cell repertoires in COVID-19. TCRdb's copy holds only in-frame clones and misses some; the assay was immunoSEQ multiplex PCR. The table has a few hundred thousand clones, around 83% seen once. The sample was PBMCs or T cells enriched from blood (not recorded which). These receptors originate from a woman aged 50 to 65 who had recovered from COVID-19. The CDR3 runs from the conserved cysteine through the conserved F or W. A D gene is named only where the DNA matches it firmly. Size tells how often a clone was seen (once, few, many) or the class of an expanded clone, and some rows leave it out.

V,J,D,size,DNA,CDR3
TRBV7-9,TRBJ1-1,-,-,TGTGCCAGCAGCTTAGCGATCGCTCAGCGGGGCACTGAAGCTTTCTTT,CASSLAIAQRGTEAFF
TRBV18,TRBJ1-4,TRBD1,-,TGTGCCAGCTCACCCGGCCCCGGACAGGGGTTTGAAAAACTGTTTTTT,CASSPGPGQGFEKLFF
TRBV27,TRBJ2-7,-,-,TGTGCCAGCAGACCAACTACGGGGATCTACGAGCAGTACTTC,CASRPTTGIYEQYF
TRBV19,TRBJ2-7,TRBD1,-,TGTGCCAGTAGTTGGCAGGGGGATGGATACGAGCAGTACTTC,CASSWQGDGYEQYF
TRBV6-5,TRBJ1-4,-,-,TGTGCCAGCAGTCCCACACCTACTAATGAAAAACTGTTTTTT,CASSPTPTNEKLFF
TRBV7-9,TRBJ2-3,-,-,TGTGCCAGCAGGGAGGGGCTTAGCACAGATACGCAGTATTTT,CASREGLSTDTQYF
TRBV4-3,TRBJ2-7,TRBD2,few,TGCGCCAGCAGCCAAGGTACACCAGCGGGAGGCTTCGAGCAGTACTTC,CASSQGTPAGGFEQYF
TRBV14,TRBJ2-7,TRBD2,-,TGTGCCAGCAGCCAGATCCTAGCGGGAGCCTACGAGCAGTACTTC,CASSQILAGAYEQYF
TRBV5-5,TRBJ1-6,-,-,TGTGCCAGCAGCTCTTCGGGGTCCTCCTATAATTCACCCCTCCACTTT,CASSSSGSSYNSPLHF
TRBV4-2,TRBJ1-4,-,-,TGTGCCAGCAGCCAAGATAACGGAGGAACTAATGAAAAACTGTTTTTT,CASSQDNGGTNEKLFF
TRBV4-2,TRBJ2-2,TRBD2,-,TGTGCCAGCAGCCCCTTGACTAGCGGGAACACCGGGGAGCTGTTTTTT,CASSPLTSGNTGELFF
TRBV18,TRBJ1-4,-,-,TGTGCCAGCTCTCCAGGGAGAGCTAATGAAAAACTGTTTTTT,CASSPGRANEKLFF
TRBV3-1/TRBV3-2,TRBJ1-1,TRBD1,-,TGTGCCAGCAGCCACAGGGGGAGATCTGAAGCTTTCTTT,CASSHRGRSEAFF
TRBV7-2,TRBJ1-6,TRBD1,-,TGTGCCAGCAGCTTAACAGGGGACATCAGAGGACCCCTCCACTTT,CASSLTGDIRGPLHF
TRBV19,TRBJ1-2,TRBD1,once,TGTGCCAGTAGTATTCGGACAGGGGATGGCTACACCTTC,CASSIRTGDGYTF
TRBV5-1,TRBJ2-7,-,-,TGCGCCAGCAGCTTGGTCCCCACCGGGACTGACTACGAGCAGTACTTC,CASSLVPTGTDYEQYF
TRBV9,TRBJ2-1,TRBD2,-,TGTGCCAGCAGCGTACAGGGGACTAGCGGGAGGAGGGACAATGAGCAGTTCTTC,CASSVQGTSGRRDNEQFF
TRBV25-1,TRBJ1-2,TRBD1,-,TGTGCCAGCAGGCCACCGGGACAGGGTCATGGCTACACCTTC,CASRPPGQGHGYTF
TRBV7-2,TRBJ2-5,-,-,TGTGCCAGCAGCCCCCGGACGGGACAAGAGACCCAGTACTTC,CASSPRTGQETQYF
TRBV7-9,TRBJ2-7,-,-,TGTGCCAGCACCCCGGGCCAGGGCTTATACGAGCAGTACTTC,CASTPGQGLYEQYF
TRBV9,TRBJ2-3,TRBD1,-,TGTGCCAGCAGCGTCTCGGGACAGGGGGTAGCAGATACGCAGTATTTT,CASSVSGQGVADTQYF
TRBV7-8,TRBJ1-2,TRBD1,few,TGTGCCAGCAGCGTGGGACAGAACTATGGCTACACCTTC,CASSVGQNYGYTF
TRBV11-2,TRBJ2-2,TRBD2,-,TGTGCCAGCAGCTTAGGGACTAGCGGGAGCCGGGAGCTGTTTTTT,CASSLGTSGSRELFF
TRBV9,TRBJ2-1,TRBD2,-,TGTGCCAGCAGCTACCGACTAGCGGGTGGGAGGTACAATGAGCAGTTCTTC,CASSYRLAGGRYNEQFF
TRBV5-6,TRBJ1-1,TRBD1,once,TGTGCCAGCAGCTTGTGGGGGGACAGGGGGCTCTCTGAAGCTTTCTTT,CASSLWGDRGLSEAFF
TRBV5-4,TRBJ1-1,-,-,TGTGCCAGCAGCTTGGGTGGAGGCCTGGGGGGCACTGAAGCTTTCTTT,CASSLGGGLGGTEAFF